This T cell receptor beta chain stems from a study of cytomegalovirus exposure and HLA in healthy donors. Whole-study findings and limits: Some TCR beta chains (more than 150 of them) were listed as cytomegalovirus-associated. Many donors shared some public TCRs, even though most TCR sequences were rare. In the roughly 120 validation repertoires, a later analysis found that first-cohort TCR clusters tended to co-occur.

Only one count was recorded for this clone. Its antigen is still unknown. It was the 120-subject validation cohort, separate from the approximately 690-subject first cohort, to which the donors belonged. Assay: immunoSEQ multiplex PCR; the TCRdb copy retains only in-frame clones and omits some. This table has some 170,000 clones, around nine tenths appearing once. Per the germline V gene, CDR1 is SGHRS and CDR2 is YFSETQ. V shed 4 bases, J shed 9 bases, and the junction held 10 bases outside the gene matches. CDR3 size: 13 residues. This sequence joins TRBV5-1 and TRBJ2-7; 7 bases fit TRBD1. Sample: PBMCs. The receptor was derived from a young man in good health and CMV-seropositive. CDR3 nucleotides: TGCGCCAGCAGCCTTGGTGGTCGACAGGGGCAGTACTTC. Amino acid sequence: CASSLGGRQGQYF.